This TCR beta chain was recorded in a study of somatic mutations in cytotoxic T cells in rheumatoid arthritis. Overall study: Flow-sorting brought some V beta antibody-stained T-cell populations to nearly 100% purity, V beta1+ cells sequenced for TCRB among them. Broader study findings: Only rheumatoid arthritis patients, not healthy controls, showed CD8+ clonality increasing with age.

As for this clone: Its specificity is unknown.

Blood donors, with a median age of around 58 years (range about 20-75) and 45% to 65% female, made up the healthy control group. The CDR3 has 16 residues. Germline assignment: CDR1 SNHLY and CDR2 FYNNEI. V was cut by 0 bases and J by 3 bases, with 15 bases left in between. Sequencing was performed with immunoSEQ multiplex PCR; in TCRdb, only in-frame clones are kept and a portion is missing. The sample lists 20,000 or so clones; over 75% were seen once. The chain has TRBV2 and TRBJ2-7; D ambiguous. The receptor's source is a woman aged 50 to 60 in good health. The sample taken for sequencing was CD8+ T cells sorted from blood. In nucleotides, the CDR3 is TGTGCCAGCAGTGAAGCGCTGTGGGCGCAGCACTACGAGCAGTACTTC. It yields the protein CASSEALWAQHYEQYF.